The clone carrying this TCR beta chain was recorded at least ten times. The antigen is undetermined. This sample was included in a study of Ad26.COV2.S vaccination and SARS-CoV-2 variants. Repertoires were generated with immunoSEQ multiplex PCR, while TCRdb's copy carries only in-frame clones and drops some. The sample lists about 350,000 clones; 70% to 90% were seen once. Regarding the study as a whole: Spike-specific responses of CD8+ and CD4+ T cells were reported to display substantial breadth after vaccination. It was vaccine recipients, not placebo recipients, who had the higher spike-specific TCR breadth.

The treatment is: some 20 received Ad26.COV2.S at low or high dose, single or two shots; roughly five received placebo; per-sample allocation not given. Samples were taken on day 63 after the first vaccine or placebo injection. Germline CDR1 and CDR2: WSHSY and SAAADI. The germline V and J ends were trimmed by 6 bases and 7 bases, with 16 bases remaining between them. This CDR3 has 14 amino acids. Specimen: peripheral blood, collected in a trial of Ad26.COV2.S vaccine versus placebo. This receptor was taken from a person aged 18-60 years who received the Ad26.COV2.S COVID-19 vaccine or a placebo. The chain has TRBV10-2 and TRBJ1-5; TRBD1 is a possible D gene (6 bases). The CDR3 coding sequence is TGCGCCAGCAGCGCGGACAGTTCGGGACAGCCCCAGCATTTT. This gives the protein CASSADSSGQPQHF.